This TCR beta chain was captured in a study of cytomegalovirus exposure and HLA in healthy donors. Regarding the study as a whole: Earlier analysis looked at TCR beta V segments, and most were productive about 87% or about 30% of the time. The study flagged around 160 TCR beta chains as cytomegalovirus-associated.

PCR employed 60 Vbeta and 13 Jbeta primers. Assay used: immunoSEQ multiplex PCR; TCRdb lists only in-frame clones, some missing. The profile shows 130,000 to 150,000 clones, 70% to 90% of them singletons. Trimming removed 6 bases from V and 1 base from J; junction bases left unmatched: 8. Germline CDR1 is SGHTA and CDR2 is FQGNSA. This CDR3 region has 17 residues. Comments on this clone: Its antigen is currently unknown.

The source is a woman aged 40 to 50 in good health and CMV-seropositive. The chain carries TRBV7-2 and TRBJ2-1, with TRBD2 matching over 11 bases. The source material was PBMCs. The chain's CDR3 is CASRPNSGGASYNEQFF. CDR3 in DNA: TGTGCCAGCAGACCTAATAGCGGGGGGGCTTCCTACAATGAGCAGTTCTTC.